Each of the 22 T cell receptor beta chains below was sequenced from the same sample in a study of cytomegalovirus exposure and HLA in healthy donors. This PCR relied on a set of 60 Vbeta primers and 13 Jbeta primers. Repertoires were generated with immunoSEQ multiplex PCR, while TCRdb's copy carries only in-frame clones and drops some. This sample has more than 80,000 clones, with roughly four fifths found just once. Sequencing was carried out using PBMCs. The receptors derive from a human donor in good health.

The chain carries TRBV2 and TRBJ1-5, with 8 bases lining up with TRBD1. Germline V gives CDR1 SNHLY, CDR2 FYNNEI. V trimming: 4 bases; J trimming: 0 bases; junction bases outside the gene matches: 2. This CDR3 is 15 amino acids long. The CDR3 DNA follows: TGTGCCAGCAGTGGACAGGGGAGTAGCAATCAGCCCCAGCATTTT. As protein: CASSGQGSSNQPQHF.

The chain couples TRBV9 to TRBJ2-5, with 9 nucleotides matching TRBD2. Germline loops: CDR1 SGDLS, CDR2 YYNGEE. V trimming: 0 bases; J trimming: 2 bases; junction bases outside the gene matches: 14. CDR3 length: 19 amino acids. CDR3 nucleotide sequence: TGTGCCAGCAGCGTAGGGGGCCAGCGGGGGGTGAAACAACAAGAGACCCAGTACTTC. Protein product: CASSVGGQRGVKQQETQYF.

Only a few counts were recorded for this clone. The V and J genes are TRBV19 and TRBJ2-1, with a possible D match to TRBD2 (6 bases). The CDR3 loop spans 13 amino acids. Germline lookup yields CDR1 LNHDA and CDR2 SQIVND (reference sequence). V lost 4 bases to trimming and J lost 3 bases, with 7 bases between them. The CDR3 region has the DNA TGTGCCAGTAGTAGGGACTTCTACAATGAGCAGTTCTTC. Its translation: CASSRDFYNEQFF.

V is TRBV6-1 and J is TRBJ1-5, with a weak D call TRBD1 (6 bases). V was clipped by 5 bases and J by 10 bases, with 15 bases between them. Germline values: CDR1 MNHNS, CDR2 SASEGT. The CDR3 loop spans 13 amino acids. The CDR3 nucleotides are TGTGCCAGCAGTATGAGGCAGGGGCGCCCCCAGCATTTT. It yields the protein CASSMRQGRPQHF.

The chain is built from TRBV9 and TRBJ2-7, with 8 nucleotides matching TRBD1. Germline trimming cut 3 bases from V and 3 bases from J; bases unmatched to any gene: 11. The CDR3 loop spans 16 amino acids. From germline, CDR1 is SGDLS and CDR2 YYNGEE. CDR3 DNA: TGTGCCAGCAGCGCAGGACAGGGTATTGGATACTACGAGCAGTACTTC. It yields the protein CASSAGQGIGYYEQYF.

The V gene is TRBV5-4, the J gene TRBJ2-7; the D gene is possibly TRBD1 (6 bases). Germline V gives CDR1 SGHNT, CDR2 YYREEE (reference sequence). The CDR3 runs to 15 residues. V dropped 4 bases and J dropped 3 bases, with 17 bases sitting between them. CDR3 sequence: CASSPEPKDSYEQYF. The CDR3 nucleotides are TGTGCCAGCAGCCCTGAACCGAAGGACAGCTACGAGCAGTACTTC.

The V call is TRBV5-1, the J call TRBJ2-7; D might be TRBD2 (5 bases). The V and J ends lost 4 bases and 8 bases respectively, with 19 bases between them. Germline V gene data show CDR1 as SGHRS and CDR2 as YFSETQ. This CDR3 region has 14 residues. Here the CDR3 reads CASSVDLPGEKQYF. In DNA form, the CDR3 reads TGCGCCAGCAGCGTCGACCTGCCCGGGGAGAAGCAGTACTTC.

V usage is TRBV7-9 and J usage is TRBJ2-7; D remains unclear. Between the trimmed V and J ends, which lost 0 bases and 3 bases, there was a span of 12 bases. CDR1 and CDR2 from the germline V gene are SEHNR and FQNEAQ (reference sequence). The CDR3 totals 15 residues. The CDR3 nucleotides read TGTGCCAGCAGCTTAGCGGTCGCCTACCACTACGAGCAGTACTTC. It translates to CASSLAVAYHYEQYF.

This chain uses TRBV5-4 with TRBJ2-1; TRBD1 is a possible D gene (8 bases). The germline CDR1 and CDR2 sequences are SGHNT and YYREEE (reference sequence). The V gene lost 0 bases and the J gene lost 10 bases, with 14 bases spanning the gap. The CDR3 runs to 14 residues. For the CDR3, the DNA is TGTGCCAGCAGCTTGGAACAGGGGGAGGGAGAGCAGTTCTTC. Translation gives CASSLEQGEGEQFF.

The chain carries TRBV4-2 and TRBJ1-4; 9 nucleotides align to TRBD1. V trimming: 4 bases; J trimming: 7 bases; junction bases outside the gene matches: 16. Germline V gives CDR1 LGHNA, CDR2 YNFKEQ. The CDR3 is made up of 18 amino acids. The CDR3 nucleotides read TGTGCCAGCAGCCGCGACCGGGACAGGGACGCTGTCGGTGAAAAACTGTTTTTT. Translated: CASSRDRDRDAVGEKLFF.

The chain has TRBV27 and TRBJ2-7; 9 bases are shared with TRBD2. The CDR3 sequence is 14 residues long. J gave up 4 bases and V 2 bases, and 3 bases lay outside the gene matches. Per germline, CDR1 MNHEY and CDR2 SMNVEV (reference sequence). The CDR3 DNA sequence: TGTGCCAGCAGTTTACGACTAGCGGCGTACGAGCAGTACTTC. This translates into CASSLRLAAYEQYF.

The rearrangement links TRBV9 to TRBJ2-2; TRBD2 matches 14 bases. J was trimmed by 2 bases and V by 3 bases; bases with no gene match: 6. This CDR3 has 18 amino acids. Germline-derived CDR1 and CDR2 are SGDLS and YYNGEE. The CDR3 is CASSGRLAGGLNTGELFF. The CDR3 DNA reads TGTGCCAGCAGCGGACGACTAGCGGGGGGGCTCAACACCGGGGAGCTGTTTTTT.

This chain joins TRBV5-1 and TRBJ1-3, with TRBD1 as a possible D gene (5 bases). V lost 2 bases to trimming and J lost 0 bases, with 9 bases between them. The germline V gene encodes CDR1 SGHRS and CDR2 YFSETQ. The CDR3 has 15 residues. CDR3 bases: TGCGCCAGCAGCTTTGACAGTTTCTCTGGAAACACCATATATTTT. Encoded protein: CASSFDSFSGNTIYF.

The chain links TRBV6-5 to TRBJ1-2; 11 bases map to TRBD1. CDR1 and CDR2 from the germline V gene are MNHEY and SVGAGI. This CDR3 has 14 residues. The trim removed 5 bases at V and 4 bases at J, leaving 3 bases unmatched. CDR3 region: CASSRTGGSYGYTF. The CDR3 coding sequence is TGTGCCAGCAGTCGGACAGGGGGCTCCTATGGCTACACCTTC.

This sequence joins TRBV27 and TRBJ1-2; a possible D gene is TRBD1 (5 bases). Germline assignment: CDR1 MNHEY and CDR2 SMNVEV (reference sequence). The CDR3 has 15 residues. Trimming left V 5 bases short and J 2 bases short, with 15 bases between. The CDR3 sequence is CASSPGPYANYGYTF. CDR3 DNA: TGTGCCAGCAGTCCAGGGCCGTACGCAAACTATGGCTACACCTTC.

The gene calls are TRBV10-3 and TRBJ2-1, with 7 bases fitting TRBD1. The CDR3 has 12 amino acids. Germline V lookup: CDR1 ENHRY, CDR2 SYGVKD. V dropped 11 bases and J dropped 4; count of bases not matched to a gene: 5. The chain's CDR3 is CAHRDSYNEQFF. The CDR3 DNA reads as TGTGCCCACCGGGACAGTTACAATGAGCAGTTCTTC.

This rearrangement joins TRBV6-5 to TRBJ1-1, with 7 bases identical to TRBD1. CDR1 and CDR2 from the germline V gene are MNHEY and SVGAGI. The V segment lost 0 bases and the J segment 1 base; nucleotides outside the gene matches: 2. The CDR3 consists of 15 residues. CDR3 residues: CASSYSTGWNTEAFF. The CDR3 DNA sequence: TGTGCCAGCAGTTACTCGACAGGGTGGAACACTGAAGCTTTCTTT.

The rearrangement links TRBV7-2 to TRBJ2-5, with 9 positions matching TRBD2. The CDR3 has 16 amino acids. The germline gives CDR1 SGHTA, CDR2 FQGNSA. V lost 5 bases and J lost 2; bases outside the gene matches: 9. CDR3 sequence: CASSPVGLAGQETQYF. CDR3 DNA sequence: TGTGCCAGCAGCCCCGTAGGGCTAGCGGGACAAGAGACCCAGTACTTC.

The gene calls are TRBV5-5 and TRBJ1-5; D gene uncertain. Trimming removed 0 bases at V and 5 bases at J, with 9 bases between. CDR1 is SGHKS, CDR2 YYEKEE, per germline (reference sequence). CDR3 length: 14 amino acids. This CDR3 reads CASSLARGDQPQHF. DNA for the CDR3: TGTGCCAGCAGCTTGGCCCGGGGAGATCAGCCCCAGCATTTT.

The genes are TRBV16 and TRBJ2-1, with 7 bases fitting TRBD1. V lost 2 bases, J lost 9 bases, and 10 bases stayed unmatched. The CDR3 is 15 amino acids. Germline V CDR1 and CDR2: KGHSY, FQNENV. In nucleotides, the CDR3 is TGTGCCAGCAGCCAACTACAGGGGTTGGTGGGTGAGCAGTTCTTC. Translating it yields CASSQLQGLVGEQFF.

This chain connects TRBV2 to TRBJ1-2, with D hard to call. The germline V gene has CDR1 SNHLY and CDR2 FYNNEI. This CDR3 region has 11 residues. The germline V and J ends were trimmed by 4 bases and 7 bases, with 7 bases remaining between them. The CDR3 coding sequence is TGTGCCAGCAGTGCCTCGGGTGGCTACACCTTC. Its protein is CASSASGGYTF.

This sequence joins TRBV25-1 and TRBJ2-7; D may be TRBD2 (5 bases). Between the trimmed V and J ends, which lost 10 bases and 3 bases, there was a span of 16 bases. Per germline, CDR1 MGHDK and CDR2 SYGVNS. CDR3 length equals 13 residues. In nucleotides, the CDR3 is TGTGCCACCGGGGTGGGATTCGACTACGAGCAGTACTTC. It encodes CATGVGFDYEQYF.